This T cell receptor beta chain stems from a study of cytomegalovirus exposure and HLA in healthy donors. Looking at the study overall: Within an early data release were 80 million to 90 million unique TCRs drawn from HLA-typed donors. The Caucasian-associated ancestry cluster held roughly 80% of 300 to 500 genotyped donors.

PCR used 60 Vbeta primers and 13 Jbeta primers. Sequencing was performed with immunoSEQ multiplex PCR; in TCRdb, only in-frame clones are kept and a portion is missing. The data show about 140,000 clones, 76% seen once. Study-wide results and limits: Being indistinguishable, some V segments were excluded, TRBV6-2 and TRBV6-3 among them. Cytomegalovirus status, reportedly, was diagnosed with high specificity and sensitivity by the classifier.

Notes on this clone: What it binds is not known.

Trimming removed 8 bases at V and 2 bases at J, with 10 bases between. The CDR3 runs 13 residues. CDR1 and CDR2 (germline): MDHEN, SYDVKM. The sequence was obtained from a man in his forties in good health and CMV-seronegative. Specimen: PBMCs. V is TRBV28 and J is TRBJ1-3, with no clear D. CDR3 amino acids: CASRRQAGNTIYF. The CDR3 DNA sequence: TGTGCCAGCCGGAGGCAGGCTGGAAACACCATATATTTT.